A selection of T cell receptor beta chains follows, all from one sample in a study of shared clonotypes between healthy human individuals. The protocol was immunoSEQ multiplex PCR, while the TCRdb copy is restricted to in-frame clones and leaves out a portion. The table lists 450,000 to 500,000 clones, approximately 80% of them singletons. Sequencing input: PBMCs. These receptors all stem from a woman aged 40 to 50 in good health. Some clones in this sample may be carry-over from other donors' samples. The CDR3 runs from the conserved cysteine through the conserved F or W. D genes are given only for firm matches. Some rows have no size entry. The others give once, few or many, or a class for an expanded clone.

v_gene	d_gene	abundance	j_gene	CDR3aa	CDR3nt
TRBV2	TRBD1	NA	TRBJ2-5	CASTDLGTGSGETQYF	TGTGCCAGCACCGACCTAGGGACAGGGTCCGGAGAGACCCAGTACTTC
TRBV4-3	TRBD1	few	TRBJ1-2	CASSQVRQGASGYTF	TGCGCCAGCAGCCAAGTCCGACAGGGGGCGAGTGGCTACACCTTC
TRBV4-3	NA	once	TRBJ2-7	CASSQDVGPSGYYEQYF	TGCGCCAGCAGCCAAGATGTCGGCCCCAGCGGATACTACGAGCAGTACTTC
TRBV4-2	NA	NA	TRBJ1-2	CASSLAASNYGYTF	TGTGCCAGCAGCTTAGCAGCCTCTAACTATGGCTACACCTTC
TRBV12-5	TRBD2	once	TRBJ2-1	CASAGGGRAHNEQFF	TGTGCTAGTGCCGGCGGCGGGAGGGCCCACAATGAGCAGTTCTTC
TRBV4-1	TRBD1	NA	TRBJ1-2	CASSQDPRTGDYGYTF	TGCGCCAGCAGCCAAGATCCCCGGACAGGAGACTATGGCTACACCTTC
TRBV11-2	TRBD2	NA	TRBJ2-5	CASSPSPRTSGSRETQYF	TGTGCCAGCAGCCCTAGCCCCCGGACTAGCGGGAGCCGAGAGACCCAGTACTTC
TRBV2	NA	NA	TRBJ1-5	CASSSYSNQPQHF	TGTGCCAGCAGTAGCTATAGCAATCAGCCCCAGCATTTT
TRBV10-2	TRBD2	NA	TRBJ2-1	CASSESTGGVLEQFF	TGCGCCAGCAGTGAGTCGACGGGAGGGGTTCTTGAGCAGTTCTTC
TRBV10-2	NA	NA	TRBJ2-3	CASSESGVGISTDTQYF	TGCGCCAGCAGTGAGTCGGGGGTTGGGATAAGCACAGATACGCAGTATTTT
TRBV4-2	NA	NA	TRBJ2-7	CASSRSHEQYF	TGTGCCAGCAGCCGGTCCCACGAGCAGTACTTC
TRBV2	TRBD1	few	TRBJ2-7	CASSDDRAHEQYF	TGTGCCAGCAGTGATGACAGGGCCCACGAGCAGTACTTC
TRBV10-1	NA	NA	TRBJ1-2	CASSRGGNYGYTF	TGCGCCAGCAGTAGGGGTGGCAACTATGGCTACACCTTC
TRBV5-1	NA	few	TRBJ2-1	CASSYLGGEVNEQFF	TGCGCCAGCAGTTATCTCGGGGGAGAAGTAAATGAGCAGTTCTTC
TRBV10-2	NA	few	TRBJ1-4	CASRDGVGEKLFF	TGCGCCAGCCGGGACGGCGTTGGGGAAAAACTGTTTTTT
TRBV6-4	TRBD2	NA	TRBJ2-1	CASSDSKTSGIFF	TGTGCCAGCAGTGACTCGAAAACTAGCGGGATATTCTTC
TRBV7-8	NA	NA	TRBJ1-1	CASSLDLGRDISTEAFF	TGTGCCAGCAGCTTAGATTTGGGCAGGGATATTAGCACTGAAGCTTTCTTT
TRBV7-2	TRBD2	many	TRBJ2-1	CASTGGTGTYNEQFF	TGTGCCAGCACGGGGGGAACGGGAACCTACAATGAGCAGTTCTTC
TRBV29-1	NA	NA	TRBJ2-3	CSVDRTPRGTDTQYF	TGCAGCGTTGATAGGACACCGAGGGGCACAGATACGCAGTATTTT
TRBV2	NA	NA	TRBJ2-5	CASSIRDQYF	TGTGCCAGCAGTATTAGGGACCAGTACTTC
TRBV11-2	TRBD1	NA	TRBJ2-7	CASSPGQGTSYEQYF	TGTGCCAGCAGCCCCGGACAGGGGACCTCCTACGAGCAGTACTTC
TRBV19	TRBD1	NA	TRBJ2-4	CASSTPGTENIQYF	TGTGCCAGTAGTACACCCGGGACAGAAAACATTCAGTACTTC
TRBV7-2	NA	few	TRBJ2-1	CASSLAPGYNEQFF	TGTGCCAGCAGCTTAGCTCCGGGCTACAATGAGCAGTTCTTC
TRBV2	TRBD2	NA	TRBJ2-3	CASSESGLATDTQYF	TGTGCCAGCAGTGAGTCGGGACTAGCAACAGATACGCAGTATTTT
TRBV9	NA	NA	TRBJ2-7	CASSPSIGRGLNYEQYF	TGTGCCAGCAGCCCTAGTATCGGTCGGGGACTCAACTACGAGCAGTACTTC
TRBV5-4	TRBD2	NA	TRBJ2-5	CASSSGLAGGETQYF	TGTGCCAGCAGCTCAGGACTAGCGGGAGGGGAGACCCAGTACTTC
TRBV5-1	NA	NA	TRBJ1-1	CASSLVTGNTEAFF	TGCGCCAGCAGCTTGGTTACAGGGAACACTGAAGCTTTCTTT
TRBV5-4	NA	NA	TRBJ1-1	CASSLRGSRTEAFF	TGTGCCAGCAGCTTAAGGGGGAGTCGCACTGAAGCTTTCTTT
TRBV5-4	NA	NA	TRBJ1-2	CVSSLQTPNYGYTF	TGTGTCAGCAGCTTGCAAACACCCAACTATGGCTACACCTTC
TRBV6-5	NA	NA	TRBJ2-1	CASSYYGGPLHNEQFF	TGTGCCAGCAGTTACTATGGAGGGCCCCTACATAATGAGCAGTTCTTC
TRBV5-8	NA	NA	TRBJ1-1	CASSLGGGLNTEAFF	TGTGCCAGCAGCTTGGGGGGGGGCTTGAACACTGAAGCTTTCTTT
TRBV6-5	TRBD1	NA	TRBJ2-7	CATRGQGTYEQYF	TGTGCCACCCGGGGACAGGGAACCTACGAGCAGTACTTC
TRBV6-1	NA	many	TRBJ1-5	CASSDLAGYSNQPQHF	TGTGCCAGCAGTGATTTAGCCGGCTATAGCAATCAGCCCCAGCATTTT
TRBV7-9	TRBD2	NA	TRBJ2-1	CASSPVAGAYNEQFF	TGTGCCAGCAGCCCCGTGGCGGGAGCGTACAATGAGCAGTTCTTC
TRBV5-5	NA	many	TRBJ2-7	CASSFDYEQYF	TGTGCCAGCAGCTTTGACTACGAGCAGTACTTC
TRBV6-5	NA	NA	TRBJ2-5	CASRPQGTPGETQYF	TGTGCCAGCAGACCCCAGGGGACTCCTGGCGAGACCCAGTACTTC
TRBV19	NA	NA	TRBJ1-2	CASSPRIGGYGYTF	TGTGCCAGTAGCCCCCGCATCGGCGGCTATGGCTACACCTTC
TRBV7-9	TRBD1	NA	TRBJ2-7	CASSWPGQGAEQYF	TGTGCCAGCAGCTGGCCGGGACAGGGGGCCGAGCAGTACTTC
TRBV18	TRBD1	few	TRBJ1-4	CASSGQTGTNEKLFF	TGTGCCAGCTCGGGACAGACAGGGACTAATGAAAAACTGTTTTTT
TRBV7-2	TRBD2	NA	TRBJ2-1	CASSLAPGLAGYNEQFF	TGTGCCAGCAGCTTAGCCCCGGGACTAGCGGGGTACAATGAGCAGTTCTTC
TRBV10-3	NA	NA	TRBJ2-2	CAISEGLLHGELFF	TGTGCCATCAGTGAGGGACTCCTACACGGGGAGCTGTTTTTT
TRBV6-6	TRBD2	NA	TRBJ2-7	CASQLAGEAHEQYF	TGTGCCAGCCAACTAGCGGGAGAGGCCCACGAGCAGTACTTC